The rows below give T cell receptor beta chains drawn from one sample of a study of OX40 agonist ivuxolimab in advanced cancers. Produced via immunoSEQ multiplex PCR; TCRdb's table is partial and in-frame only. The data contain tens of thousands of clones, 85% to 90% of them seen just once; the ten biggest clones take up roughly 9.8%. Sequences were derived from CD4+ or CD8+ T cells sorted from blood, sampled in a trial of the OX40 agonist ivuxolimab. The receptors shown here come from an adult with an advanced solid tumor such as melanoma, head and neck, liver or kidney cancer. Each CDR3 is given with its conserved first and last residue. D genes are given only for firm matches.

j_call: TRBJ1-3
d_call: .
v_call: TRBV9
cdr3_aa: CASRGGNTIYF

j_call: TRBJ1-5
d_call: .
v_call: TRBV10-2
cdr3_aa: CASGQPQHF

j_call: TRBJ2-7
d_call: TRBD1
v_call: TRBV7-6
cdr3_aa: CASSLEGTGAYEQYF

j_call: TRBJ1-5
d_call: .
v_call: TRBV27
cdr3_aa: CASSFTASNQPQHF

j_call: TRBJ2-7
d_call: TRBD1
v_call: TRBV5-1
cdr3_aa: CASSQTGGHEQYF

j_call: TRBJ2-2
d_call: TRBD1
v_call: TRBV27
cdr3_aa: CAKQRPGQYTGELFF

j_call: TRBJ2-7
d_call: .
v_call: TRBV5-4
cdr3_aa: CASSDQFYEQYF

j_call: TRBJ2-3
d_call: .
v_call: TRBV7-9
cdr3_aa: CASIQSSTDTQYF

j_call: TRBJ2-5
d_call: .
v_call: TRBV27
cdr3_aa: CASSFITTRGPGETQYF

j_call: TRBJ2-7
d_call: .
v_call: TRBV2
cdr3_aa: CASSEGPNTFEQYF

j_call: TRBJ1-2
d_call: .
v_call: TRBV6-4
cdr3_aa: CASSPRVQAHYGYTF

j_call: TRBJ2-3
d_call: .
v_call: TRBV27
cdr3_aa: CASSQGLTTQYF

j_call: TRBJ2-1
d_call: .
v_call: TRBV27
cdr3_aa: CASRTTDGKTPNEQFF

j_call: TRBJ2-1
d_call: .
v_call: TRBV28
cdr3_aa: CASSPRLYNEQFF

j_call: TRBJ1-2
d_call: TRBD1
v_call: TRBV11-3
cdr3_aa: CATATPITGAEGYTF

j_call: TRBJ2-7
d_call: TRBD2
v_call: TRBV6-1
cdr3_aa: CASSESGTSGVEQYF

j_call: TRBJ1-6
d_call: TRBD1
v_call: TRBV11-2
cdr3_aa: CASSFTGTGPSNSPLHF

j_call: TRBJ2-1
d_call: .
v_call: TRBV25-1
cdr3_aa: CASSESGKIGSVWQFF

j_call: TRBJ2-7
d_call: TRBD1
v_call: TRBV5-8
cdr3_aa: CASRPGDRGSGGPFVF

j_call: TRBJ1-1
d_call: .
v_call: TRBV30
cdr3_aa: CAWSGTEAFF

j_call: TRBJ2-3
d_call: .
v_call: TRBV6-5
cdr3_aa: CASSYSPTDTQYF

j_call: TRBJ1-2
d_call: .
v_call: TRBV9
cdr3_aa: CASSAGYYGYTF

j_call: TRBJ2-1
d_call: .
v_call: TRBV18
cdr3_aa: CASSPPGPDNEQFF

j_call: TRBJ2-7
d_call: .
v_call: TRBV7-9
cdr3_aa: CASSRMGGYEQYF

j_call: TRBJ2-7
d_call: TRBD2
v_call: TRBV7-2
cdr3_aa: CASSLGPTSDYEQYF

j_call: TRBJ2-1
d_call: TRBD1
v_call: TRBV11-3
cdr3_aa: CASSSQGASYNEQFF

j_call: TRBJ1-4
d_call: TRBD1
v_call: TRBV6-1
cdr3_aa: CASVSKQGNNEKLFF

j_call: TRBJ2-7
d_call: TRBD1
v_call: TRBV10-3
cdr3_aa: CAISEFRGQGDEQYF